One TCR beta chain is described in this entry. This record belongs to a study of graft-versus-host responses after intestinal transplantation. This table comes from immunoSEQ multiplex PCR, and its TCRdb copy is limited to in-frame clones, with some not included. The sample has 35,000 to 55,000 clones; 90% to 95% are singletons. This CDR3 comprises 14 residues. CDR1 SGHNT and CDR2 YENEEA come from the germline V gene. The V end was cut by 1 base, the J end by 5 bases, with 10 bases between. This chain links TRBV11-3 with TRBJ2-3; TRBD2 might be the D (6 bases). This TCR was recovered from a human patient who received an intestinal transplant, so some T cells may come from the graft donor. The sequenced sample was PBMCs, obtained 750 to 800 days after a first intestinal transplant, on the day of a second. The CDR3 here is CASSLAGAVDTQYF. For the CDR3, the DNA is TGTGCCAGCAGCTTAGCGGGAGCGGTAGATACGCAGTATTTT.